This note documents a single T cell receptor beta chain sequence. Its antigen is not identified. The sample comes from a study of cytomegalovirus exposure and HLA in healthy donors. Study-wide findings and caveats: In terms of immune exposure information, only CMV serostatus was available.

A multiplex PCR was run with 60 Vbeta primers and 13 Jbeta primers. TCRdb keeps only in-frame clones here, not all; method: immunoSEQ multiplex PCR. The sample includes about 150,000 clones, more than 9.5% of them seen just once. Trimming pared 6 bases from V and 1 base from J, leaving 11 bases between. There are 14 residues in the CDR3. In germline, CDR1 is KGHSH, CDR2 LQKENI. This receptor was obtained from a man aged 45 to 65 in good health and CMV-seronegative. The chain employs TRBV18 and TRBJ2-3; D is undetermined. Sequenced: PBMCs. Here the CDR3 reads CASSLSVGTDTQYF. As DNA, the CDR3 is TGTGCCAGCTCCCTCTCGGTTGGCACAGATACGCAGTATTTT.